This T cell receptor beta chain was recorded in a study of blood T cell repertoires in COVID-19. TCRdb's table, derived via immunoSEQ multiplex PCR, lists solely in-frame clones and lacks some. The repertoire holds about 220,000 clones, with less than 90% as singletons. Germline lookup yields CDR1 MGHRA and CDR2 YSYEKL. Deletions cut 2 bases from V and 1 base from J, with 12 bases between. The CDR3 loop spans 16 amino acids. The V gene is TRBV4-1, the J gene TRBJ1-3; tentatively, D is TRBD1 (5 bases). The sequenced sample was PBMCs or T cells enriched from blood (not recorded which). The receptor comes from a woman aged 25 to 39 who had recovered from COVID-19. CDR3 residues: CASSQLTGVSGNTIYF. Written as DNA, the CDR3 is TGCGCCAGCAGCCAACTTACAGGAGTTTCTGGAAACACCATATATTTT.